This TCR beta chain was profiled in a study of blood T cells in healthy people across ages. General study results and limits: In older individuals, TCR beta diversity per million T cells was lower, falling roughly linearly with age.

Per individual sample, total RNA of at least 5 micrograms was extracted. Germline V gives CDR1 SQVTM, CDR2 ANQGSEA. The CDR3 runs to 13 residues. J was trimmed by 5 bases and V by 2 bases; bases with no gene match: 5. A second PCR of about 6 to 12 cycles used a sample-barcoded 5' primer and a J-beta primer mix. Using its own MiXCR run on the 5' RACE reads, TCRdb lists one record per CDR3 protein. Altogether 540,000 or so distinct CDR3 sequences are present, around 48% being singletons, with the ten largest covering approximately 25%. Concerning this clonotype: The antigen is not known.

The sample was blood. The clonotype originates from an elderly man in good health. The V gene is TRBV29-1, the J gene TRBJ2-7; TRBD2 agrees at 8 bases. The CDR3 is CSVESSGSNEQYF. The CDR3 DNA is TGCAGCGTTGAATCGAGCGGGAGCAACGAGCAGTACTTC.